The 25 T cell receptor beta chains in this list originate from one sample, sequenced in a study of blood T cell repertoires in COVID-19. The repertoire was sequenced with immunoSEQ multiplex PCR; TCRdb's copy has only in-frame clones and lacks some. The sample yields some 80,000 clones, roughly 78% seen once. Source material: peripheral blood. The receptors derive from a woman over 75 with active or convalescent COVID-19.

The rearrangement uses TRBV7-9 and TRBJ1-1, with TRBD1 matching 7 bases. Trimming took 4 bases from V and 0 from J; bases not matched to a gene: 2. Germline lookup yields CDR1 SEHNR and CDR2 FQNEAQ (reference sequence). The CDR3 has 14 residues. The CDR3 region is CASSWTGVNTEAFF. The CDR3 nucleotides read TGTGCCAGCAGCTGGACAGGAGTGAACACTGAAGCTTTCTTT.

V and J are TRBV5-1 and TRBJ2-7; 9 nucleotides align to TRBD2. V lost 2 bases to trimming and J lost 5 bases; unmatched junction nucleotides: 5. The germline V gene encodes CDR1 SGHRS and CDR2 YFSETQ. The CDR3 is made up of 14 amino acids. The CDR3 here is CASSFAGGIHEQYF. The CDR3 region has the DNA TGCGCCAGCAGCTTTGCGGGAGGGATTCACGAGCAGTACTTC.

This chain uses TRBV15 with TRBJ1-1; maybe TRBD1 (5 bases). This CDR3 is built from 17 residues. The ends were cut back, 0 bases at V and 2 bases at J, with 16 bases in the middle. CDR1 LNHNV and CDR2 YYDKDF come from the germline V gene (reference sequence). DNA for the CDR3: TGTGCCACCAGCAGAGATTACGAGACAGAGCGAAACACTGAAGCTTTCTTT. Its translation: CATSRDYETERNTEAFF.

The chain carries TRBV11-3 and TRBJ2-3, with D maybe TRBD1 (6 bases). V was trimmed by 3 bases and J by 5 bases, leaving 21 bases between them. CDR1 and CDR2 from the germline V gene are SGHNT and YENEEA. This CDR3 has 17 amino acids. This chain's CDR3 is CASSLPRGGLMGDTQYF. As DNA, the CDR3 is TGTGCCAGCAGCTTGCCCAGGGGCGGGTTGATGGGAGATACGCAGTATTTT.

This chain connects TRBV18 to TRBJ2-2; perhaps TRBD1 as D (6 bases). The germline gives CDR1 KGHSH, CDR2 LQKENI. V shed 2 bases and J shed 6 bases, with 10 bases lying between them. This CDR3 region has 14 residues. The CDR3 region is CASSPNEGAGELFF. For the CDR3, the DNA is TGTGCCAGCTCACCAAATGAGGGGGCCGGGGAGCTGTTTTTT.

This chain connects TRBV27 to TRBJ1-2, with a possible D match to TRBD1 (6 bases). Looked up from germline, CDR1 is MNHEY and CDR2 is SMNVEV (reference sequence). The germline V and J ends were trimmed by 4 bases and 3 bases, with 9 bases remaining between them. The CDR3 consists of 13 residues. CDR3 amino acids: CASSSDSDYGYTF. The CDR3 region has the DNA TGTGCCAGCAGTTCGGACAGCGACTATGGCTACACCTTC.

The chain is built from TRBV7-9 and TRBJ2-1; 12 bases agree with TRBD2. This CDR3 has 18 amino acids. J lost 7 bases, V lost 5 bases, and 15 bases had no gene match. In germline, CDR1 is SEHNR, CDR2 FQNEAQ (reference sequence). The CDR3 loop reads CASSPSSRLAGDLNEQFF. The CDR3 region has the DNA TGTGCCAGCAGCCCATCCTCCAGACTAGCGGGAGATTTGAATGAGCAGTTCTTC. The full variable domain, completed using reference TRBV7-9 and TRBJ2-1, is DTGVSQNPRHKITKRGQNVTFRCDPISEHNRLYWYRQTLGQGPEFLTYFQNEAQLEKSRLLSDRFSAERPKGSFSTLEIQRTEQGDSAMYLCASSPSSRLAGDLNEQFFGPGTRLTVL.

The J gene is TRBJ2-7, the V gene TRBV28, with TRBD2 as a possible D gene (5 bases). The CDR3 is made up of 13 amino acids. Germline lookup yields CDR1 MDHEN and CDR2 SYDVKM. Trimming pared 5 bases from V and 6 bases from J, leaving 14 bases between. CDR3 sequence (DNA): TGTGCCAGCAGTCGGGTACAAGGGAGCGAGCAGTACTTC. It translates to CASSRVQGSEQYF.

V usage is TRBV24-1 and J usage is TRBJ2-3; the D is unclear. Per the germline V gene, CDR1 is KGHDR and CDR2 is SFDVKD. CDR3 length: 17 residues. V lost 1 base and J 2 bases, leaving 15 bases between the germline ends. The CDR3 region has the DNA TGTGCCACCAGTGATTTTGGTAGAGGCGTCGTCACAGATACGCAGTATTTT. As protein: CATSDFGRGVVTDTQYF.

The chain links TRBV29-1 to TRBJ1-5; 7 bases are a match to TRBD1. This CDR3 is built from 13 residues. V trimming: 6 bases; J trimming: 0 bases; junction bases outside the gene matches: 2. Germline assignment: CDR1 SQVTM and CDR2 ANQGSEA. The DNA for the CDR3 is TGCAGCGTAGACAGGGATAGCAATCAGCCCCAGCATTTT. Translated, it gives CSVDRDSNQPQHF.

This clone has only one observation. V is TRBV11-3 and J is TRBJ2-1, with 9 nucleotides matching TRBD1. The CDR3 contains 12 residues. With 4 bases clipped from V and 13 bases from J, the junction kept 5 bases outside the gene matches. Germline CDR1 is SGHNT and CDR2 is YENEEA. The CDR3 bases are TGTGCCAGCAGCTCAGGACAGGGGCTACAGTTCTTC. As protein: CASSSGQGLQFF.

CDR3 region: CASSGGQGAVYGYTF. CDR3 DNA: TGTGCCAGCAGTGGGGGGCAGGGGGCTGTCTATGGCTACACCTTC. The chain combines TRBV2 with TRBJ1-2, with 8 bases lining up with TRBD1. The length of the CDR3 is 15 residues. Losses at the gene ends were 4 bases for V and 4 bases for J; bases not matched to a gene: 8. In germline, CDR1 is SNHLY, CDR2 FYNNEI.

The chain uses TRBV7-9 and TRBJ2-7; no clear D. Trimming stripped 1 base from V and 1 base from J, with 5 bases between. Germline V lookup: CDR1 SEHNR, CDR2 FQNEAQ (reference sequence). The CDR3 is made up of 13 amino acids. CDR3 in amino acids: CASSLDISYEQYF. The CDR3 DNA sequence: TGTGCCAGCAGCTTAGACATTTCCTACGAGCAGTACTTC.

The rearrangement joins TRBV5-5 to TRBJ2-7; 11 bases match TRBD2. Germline CDR1 is SGHKS and CDR2 is YYEKEE (reference sequence). Losses at the gene ends were 7 bases for V and 0 bases for J; bases not matched to a gene: 6. This CDR3 spans 15 amino acids. The CDR3 loop is CASSRGTSGSYEQYF. CDR3 in DNA: TGTGCCAGCTCTCGGGGGACTAGCGGCTCCTACGAGCAGTACTTC.

The chain links TRBV19 to TRBJ2-2; 9 bases line up with TRBD2. This CDR3 is 16 amino acids long. Germline V gene lookup returns CDR1 LNHDA and CDR2 SQIVND (reference sequence). Germline trimming cut 4 bases from V and 4 bases from J; bases unmatched to any gene: 7. CDR3 residues: CASSTRREGFTGELFF. Written as DNA, the CDR3 is TGTGCCAGTAGTACTCGGCGGGAGGGCTTCACCGGGGAGCTGTTTTTT.

The chain combines TRBV11-1 with TRBJ2-7; 12 nucleotides match TRBD1. CDR3 length: 16 residues. In germline, CDR1 is SGHAT, CDR2 FQDESV (reference sequence). V gave up 2 bases and J gave up 5 bases; unmatched junction bases: 7. The DNA of the CDR3 is TGTGCCAGCAGCTTACGGGACAGGGGGCGTTTACACGAGCAGTACTTC. Translation gives CASSLRDRGRLHEQYF.

The DNA of the CDR3 is TGTGCCATCAGTGAGCCCCTGGGCAGGGGGAACACCGGGGAGCTGTTTTTT. Its protein product is CAISEPLGRGNTGELFF. The chain is built from TRBV10-3 and TRBJ2-2, with D perhaps matching TRBD1 (6 bases). Trimming shortened V by 2 bases and J by 1 base, and 14 bases separated the two germline ends. Germline CDR1 and CDR2: ENHRY and SYGVKD. The CDR3 contains 17 residues.

V gene TRBV3-1 (or the pseudogene TRBV3-2) combines with J gene TRBJ2-7, with 7 bases fitting TRBD1. The CDR3 is 14 residues long. Germline CDR1 reads LGHDT; CDR2 reads YNNKEL (reference sequence). Trimming took 0 bases from V and 2 from J; bases not matched to a gene: 1. The DNA for the CDR3 is TGTGCCAGCAGCCAAGAGACAGGGCCCTACGAGCAGTACTTC. Its protein is CASSQETGPYEQYF.

V and J are TRBV19 and TRBJ1-2; 7 positions agree with TRBD1. With V trimmed by 4 bases and J by 4 bases, 12 bases remained unmatched. The CDR3 has 16 amino acids. The germline CDR1 and CDR2 sequences are LNHDA and SQIVND (reference sequence). CDR3 nucleotide sequence: TGTGCCAGTAGTAATCTCCTCAGGGGGAAGGGCTATGGCTACACCTTC. Protein: CASSNLLRGKGYGYTF. Variable domain in full (rest from reference TRBV19 and TRBJ1-2): DGGITQSPKYLFRKEGQNVTLSCEQNLNHDAMYWYRQDPGQGLRLIYYSQIVNDFQKGDIAEGYSVSREKKESFPLTVTSAQKNPTAFYLCASSNLLRGKGYGYTFGSGTRLTVV.

This clone was observed a few times. V and J are TRBV12-3 or TRBV12-4 and TRBJ1-2; 9 bases match TRBD1. The ends lost 6 bases at V and 7 bases at J; junction bases unmatched: 6. CDR3 length: 13 amino acids. The CDR3 region has the DNA TGTGCCAGCAGCAAACAGGGGGCGAGTGGCTACACCTTC. It encodes CASSKQGASGYTF.

This clone was seen once. The chain has TRBV9 and TRBJ1-1; TRBD1 matches at 7 bases. Unmatched junction bases numbered 8, after V lost 2 bases and J lost 7 bases. The CDR3 sequence is 14 residues long. CDR1 and CDR2 from the germline V gene are SGDLS and YYNGEE. The CDR3 loop reads CASSVIEGAREAFF. CDR3 bases: TGTGCCAGCAGCGTGATTGAGGGGGCACGTGAAGCTTTCTTT.

The chain couples TRBV23-1 to TRBJ2-7; weak D call: TRBD2 (5 bases). TRBV23-1 is assigned to the ORF class and has an uncertain function. V gave up 4 bases and J gave up 4 bases, with 17 bases separating them. The CDR3 loop spans 15 amino acids. The CDR3 nucleotides are TGCGCCAGCAGTCCGAGCAGGTGGACTCGTTACGAGCAGTACTTC. Translating it yields CASSPSRWTRYEQYF.

V usage is TRBV7-2 and J usage is TRBJ2-1, with D maybe TRBD2 (5 bases). Deletions cut 5 bases from V and 8 bases from J, with 10 bases between. There are 12 residues in the CDR3. Germline V gene lookup returns CDR1 SGHTA and CDR2 FQGNSA. CDR3 protein: CASSRTFDEQFF. For the CDR3, the DNA is TGTGCCAGCAGCCGGACTTTCGATGAGCAGTTCTTC.

V gene TRBV29-1 combines with J gene TRBJ2-4, with 12 nucleotides matching TRBD1. The CDR3 contains 15 residues. Germline V gives CDR1 SQVTM, CDR2 ANQGSEA. With V trimmed by 7 bases and J by 7 bases, 11 bases remained unmatched. Written as DNA, the CDR3 is TGCAGCGCAACAAGTAGTGGGACAGGGGGCAACATTCAGTACTTC. It is translated as CSATSSGTGGNIQYF.

This chain links TRBV18 with TRBJ1-1; 7 bases align to TRBD1. The CDR3 loop spans 14 amino acids. Germline V gene sequence: CDR1 KGHSH, CDR2 LQKENI. The V segment lost 6 bases and the J segment 3 bases; nucleotides outside the gene matches: 7. DNA of the CDR3: TGTGCCAGCTCCCCGGAACAGGGGTACACTGAAGCTTTCTTT. Its protein product is CASSPEQGYTEAFF.